Included here is one T cell receptor (beta chain) sequence, with context. Its antigen is not known. The authors reverse transcribed all of the isolated RNA, so sequencing captured expressed TCRB transcripts. Profiled with immunoSEQ multiplex PCR; TCRdb holds only in-frame clones, not every one. The sample records 250,000 to 300,000 clones, about 23% being singletons. This record comes from a study of beta chain features in type 1 diabetes. Study-level information: Summed over all samples, the examined sorted cells came to about 110 million. Overall study findings and caveats: Insertion counts at VDJ junctions were lower in type 1 diabetes patients, who also showed more deletions there. Researchers report that Type 1 diabetes patients had moderately but significantly shorter TCRB CDR3s across all four CD4+ subsets. Although PCR might favor shorter templates, it would do so equally in patients and controls.

Between the trimmed V and J ends, which lost 6 bases and 5 bases, there was a span of 13 bases. The CDR3 sequence is 13 residues long. Germline-derived CDR1 and CDR2 are WSHSY and SAAADI. The receptor was isolated from a woman in her 30s with type 1 diabetes. The chain carries TRBV10-2 and TRBJ2-5; D gene ambiguous. Sequencing used naive CD4+ T cells from blood. Here the CDR3 DNA reads TGCGCCAGCAGGACGTCTAGTACGGAGACCCAGTACTTC. Translating it yields CASRTSSTETQYF.